This T cell receptor (beta chain) was recorded in a study of blood T cell repertoires in COVID-19. Study-level background: Specimens from acute and convalescent COVID-19 originated in the United States, Italy and Spain. PBMCs, B-cell-depleted T cells, or T cells were the source of the cDNA or gDNA that made up the material.

The germline gives CDR1 GTSNPN, CDR2 SVGIG (reference sequence). V trimming: 2 bases; J trimming: 2 bases; junction bases outside the gene matches: 7. There are 15 residues in the CDR3. In the source study's methods: Using reference gene primer amplification, nucleated cell counts were estimated. Sequencing was performed with immunoSEQ multiplex PCR; in TCRdb, only in-frame clones are kept and a portion is missing. The DNA gave D and trimming, while V, J and clone size come from that table. The table includes about 140,000 clones, just over 85% detected once. The chain has TRBV30 and TRBJ1-2, with 8 bases that match TRBD1. Sequenced input: peripheral blood. The origin of this receptor is a woman aged 55-69 years with acute or convalescent COVID-19. The CDR3 here is CAWSLGQAANYGYTF. As DNA, the CDR3 is TGTGCCTGGAGTTTGGGACAGGCAGCAAACTATGGCTACACCTTC. Full variable domain (missing parts from reference TRBV30 and TRBJ1-2): SQTIHQWPATLVQPVGSPLSLECTVEGTSNPNLYWYRQAAGRGLQLLFYSVGIGQISSEVPQNLSASRPQDRQFILSSKKLLLSDSGFYLCAWSLGQAANYGYTFGSGTRLTVV.